Here is one TCR beta chain with its context. Its antigen is still unknown. No much larger clone is present one base from it, and per-base qualities are unavailable. TCR beta repertoires were profiled from peripheral blood of under 15 young patients with multiple sclerosis to demonstrate the VDJtools post-analysis software. Multiple sclerosis patients were children and adolescents aged about 6 to 15 years. Ends trimmed: V by 3 bases, J by 4 bases; bases unmatched to a gene: 8. From the cysteine through the phenylalanine, the CDR3 covers 16 amino acids. Only the CDR3 portion is preserved as DNA: 48 bases, with reading frame beginning at the first base. From a lookup of the germline V gene, CDR1 and CDR2 are MGHRA and YSYEKL. Receptor libraries were prepared by PCR. TCRdb lists the instrument as Illumina HiSeq 2500. To reduce PCR and sequencing biases, unique molecular identifiers were incorporated into the TCR beta cDNA libraries. About 500,000 cDNA molecules were obtained for every 1 to 10 million input T cells, so each molecule roughly corresponded to one T cell. The same protocol used for the earlier healthy control dataset was applied to prepare and sequence the patient libraries. Within a given batch, samples were prepared together, multiplexed and sequenced on the same HiSeq lane. On the study's bioinformatics: MIGEC handled the raw barcoded reads, throwing out single-read molecular identifier groups before consensus assembly and CDR3 extraction. VDJtools was used for post-analysis of the clonotype tables, and diversity was normalized by down-sampling every dataset to the size of the smallest sample. Repertoire overlap clustering matched CDR3 amino acid but not nucleotide sequences to correct batch-related cross-sample contamination. Using fastp at Q25 and MiXCR, TCRdb reprocessed the public reads and kept productive beta chains. Each CDR3 protein gets just one entry, which takes the most common genes and DNA from the rows behind it. The V and J calls shown here were made by TCRdb, not taken from the authors' results. The sample table contains approximately 570,000 distinct CDR3 sequences; only one count was recorded for 44% of them. The ten largest clonotypes hold 1.7% of the sample.

The data originate from a study of post-analysis software for immune sequencing data (dated by TCRdb to the mid-2010s). In the study overall: The recorded disease courses included relapsing-remitting, secondary progressive and progressive-relapsing multiple sclerosis, and some patients had no subtype annotation. The multiple sclerosis patient repertoires were compared with about a dozen previously published healthy control repertoires from donors aged roughly 6 to 27 years. A subset of samples was prepared in parallel using single-end sample barcoding, then pooled and co-amplified after Illumina adapter ligation. Overall results and qualifications from the work: Patients showed significantly higher frequencies than controls for several TRBV segments, among them TRBV5-6, TRBV5-1 and TRBV20-1. Compared with controls, multiple sclerosis patients had significantly lower normalized Chao1 diversity, a finding suggesting substantial peripheral T-cell clonal expansion. The multiple sclerosis patient group was slightly younger than the control group. Direct clustering with F measure showed strong co-clustering of samples prepared in the same batch, prompting a batch-effect correction.

This clonotype was sampled from a girl under 18 with multiple sclerosis. The V and J genes are TRBV4-1 and TRBJ2-3, and 9 junction bases match TRBD2. Sequencing used blood. For the CDR3, the sequence is CASSQSGSGSADTQYF. Read as DNA, the sequence is TGCGCCAGCAGCCAGTCCGGTAGCGGGAGCGCAGATACGCAGTATTTT.